This T cell receptor beta chain originates from a study of T cells after yellow fever vaccination. Overall study findings and caveats: Post-booster samples contained most primary-vaccination clones (approximately 95% CD4, around 88% CD8). The bulk population could contribute abundant contaminating clonotypes to FACS-sorted repertoires.

Template-switching 5'RACE yielded the TCR cDNA; a universal primer site and UMIs were added in the process. One entry per CDR3 protein results from TCRdb running MiXCR on the 5' RACE reads. Among 450,000 to 550,000 distinct CDR3 sequences, 20% to 25% were seen once, and the ten largest hold approximately 16%. As regards this clonotype: Its antigen is still unknown.

Specimen: PBMCs, collected 21 days after the first yellow fever vaccination. This receptor was identified in a man between 18 and 29 years old who received the YFV17D yellow fever vaccine.

CDR3 sequence reads: CASSLWGLTDTQYF. CDR3 DNA sequence: TGTGCCAGCAGCTTATGGGGGTTAACAGATACGCAGTATTTT. The gene calls are TRBV7-2 and TRBJ2-3; either TRBD1 or TRBD2 may fit D (5 bases each). V was cut by 2 bases and J by 3 bases, with 9 bases left in between. Germline values: CDR1 SGHTA, CDR2 FQGNSA. This CDR3 has 14 amino acids. Supplemented by reference TRBV7-2 and TRBJ2-3, the full variable domain reads GAGVSQSPSNKVTEKGKDVELRCDPISGHTALYWYRQSLGQGLEFLIYFQGNSAPDKSGLPSDRFSAERTGGSVSTLTIQRTQQEDSAVYLCASSLWGLTDTQYFGPGTRLTVL.